Below are 5 T cell receptor beta chains sequenced from a single sample in a study of regulatory T cells in long-lasting Graves disease. Relying on iRepertoire HTBI primers and Arm-PCR of CDR3 regions, the team built TCR beta libraries. MiXCR, applied by TCRdb to the multiplex PCR reads, yields one record per CDR3 protein. The sample consists of about 220,000 distinct CDR3 sequences, approximately 18% of them appearing once. The time point here: newly diagnosed GD, antithyroid drugs for less than 3 months. From PBMCs, RNA was extracted and then used to make the TCR library. These data were also reused for a study on T cells in Graves' hyperthyroidism and ophthalmopathy.

Sequences were derived from peripheral blood mononuclear cells (PBMCs), sampled at new diagnosis, from a patient treated with antithyroid drugs. These receptors were taken from a woman aged 25 to 45 with Graves disease.

This clonotype was counted ten times or more. The chain combines TRBV19 with TRBJ1-2; 8 bases agree with TRBD1. Unmatched junction bases numbered 3, after V lost 8 bases and J lost 7 bases. Germline loops: CDR1 LNHDA, CDR2 SQIVND (reference sequence). The CDR3 sequence is 11 residues long. CDR3 in DNA: TGTGCCAGTCGGACAGGGTTTGGCTACACCTTC. It codes for CASRTGFGYTF.

This clonotype was observed many times. V is TRBV18 and J is TRBJ1-5, with 9 bases aligning to TRBD1. The V gene end was trimmed by 3 bases and the J gene end by 4 bases; junction bases not matched to a gene: 1. The CDR3 has 14 residues. Germline CDR1 and CDR2: KGHSH and LQKENI. The chain's CDR3 is CASSPGTGNQPQHF. The CDR3 DNA is TGTGCCAGCTCACCGGGGACAGGGAATCAGCCCCAGCATTTT.

This clonotype was counted many times. This sequence joins TRBV28 and TRBJ2-1; TRBD1 agrees at 8 bases. CDR1 and CDR2 (germline): MDHEN, SYDVKM. The CDR3 length is 13 residues. V lost 3 bases and J lost 10; bases outside the gene matches: 5. The CDR3 DNA reads as TGTGCCAGCAGTTTCCAGGGGGCAGGGGAGCAGTTCTTC. It is translated as CASSFQGAGEQFF.

This clonotype has a count of ten or more. The conserved phenylalanine or tryptophan normally closing the CDR3 is absent here, so this likely arose from a read error. V and J are TRBV27 and TRBJ1-2, with D possibly TRBD1 on 6 matching bases. The germline gives CDR1 MNHEY, CDR2 SMNVEV (reference sequence). The CDR3 is 15 residues long. V gave up 3 bases and J gave up 4 bases, with 15 bases separating them. CDR3 protein: CASSLGQGIGYGYTL. In DNA, the CDR3 is TGTGCCAGCAGTTTGGGCCAGGGGATTGGCTATGGCTACACCCTC.

Notes on this clonotype: A much bigger clone sits one base away, suggesting this may be a read error. This sequence joins TRBV3-1 and TRBJ2-7; 7 bases match TRBD2. The CDR3 runs 13 residues. CDR1 is LGHDT and CDR2 is YNNKEL in the germline V gene (reference sequence). The CDR3 protein is CGSRPGGSYEQYF. Written as DNA, the CDR3 is TGTGGCAGCAGGCCGGGAGGCTCCTACGAGCAGTACTTC.